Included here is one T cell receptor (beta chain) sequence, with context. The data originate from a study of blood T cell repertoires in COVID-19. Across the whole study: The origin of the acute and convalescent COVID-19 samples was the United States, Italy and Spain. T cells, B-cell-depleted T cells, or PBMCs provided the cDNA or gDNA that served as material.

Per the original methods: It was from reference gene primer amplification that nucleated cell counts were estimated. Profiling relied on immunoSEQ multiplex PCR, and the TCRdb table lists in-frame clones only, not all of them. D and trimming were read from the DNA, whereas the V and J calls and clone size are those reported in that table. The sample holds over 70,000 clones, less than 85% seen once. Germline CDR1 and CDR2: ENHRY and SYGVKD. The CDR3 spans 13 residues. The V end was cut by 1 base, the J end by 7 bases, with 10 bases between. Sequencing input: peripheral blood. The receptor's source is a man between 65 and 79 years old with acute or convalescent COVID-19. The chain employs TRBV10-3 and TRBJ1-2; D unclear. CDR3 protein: CAISELNTSGYTF. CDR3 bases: TGTGCCATCAGTGAGTTAAACACCAGTGGCTACACCTTC.